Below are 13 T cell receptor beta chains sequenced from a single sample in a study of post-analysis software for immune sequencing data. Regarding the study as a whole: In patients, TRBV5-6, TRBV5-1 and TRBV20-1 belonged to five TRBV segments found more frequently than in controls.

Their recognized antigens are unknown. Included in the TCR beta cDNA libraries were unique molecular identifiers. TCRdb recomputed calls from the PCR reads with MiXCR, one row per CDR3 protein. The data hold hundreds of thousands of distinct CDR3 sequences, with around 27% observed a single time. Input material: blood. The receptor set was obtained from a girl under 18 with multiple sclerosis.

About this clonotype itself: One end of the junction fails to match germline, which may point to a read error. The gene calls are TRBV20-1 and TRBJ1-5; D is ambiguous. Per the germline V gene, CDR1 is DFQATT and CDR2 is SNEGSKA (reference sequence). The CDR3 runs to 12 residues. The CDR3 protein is CSAPGDMGPQHF. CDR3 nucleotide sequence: TGTAGTGCCCCGGGAGATATGGGGCCCCAGCATTTT.

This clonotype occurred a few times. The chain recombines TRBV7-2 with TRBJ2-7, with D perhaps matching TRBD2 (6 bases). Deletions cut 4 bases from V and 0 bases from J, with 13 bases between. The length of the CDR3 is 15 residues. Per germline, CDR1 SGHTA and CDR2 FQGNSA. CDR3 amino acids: CASSCIADISYEQYF. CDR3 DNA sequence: TGTGCCAGCAGCTGCATAGCGGACATCTCCTACGAGCAGTACTTC.

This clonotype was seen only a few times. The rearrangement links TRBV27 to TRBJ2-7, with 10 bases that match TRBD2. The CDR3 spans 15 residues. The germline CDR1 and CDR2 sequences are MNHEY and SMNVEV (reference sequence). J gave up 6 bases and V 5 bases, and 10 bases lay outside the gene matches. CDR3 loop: CASSREAGGWIEQYF. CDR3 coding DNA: TGTGCCAGCAGTAGAGAAGCGGGAGGGTGGATCGAGCAGTACTTC.

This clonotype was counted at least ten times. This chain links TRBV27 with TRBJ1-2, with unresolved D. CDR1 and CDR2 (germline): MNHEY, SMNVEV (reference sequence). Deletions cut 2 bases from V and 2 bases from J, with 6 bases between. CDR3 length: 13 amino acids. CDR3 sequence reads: CASSLRENYGYTF. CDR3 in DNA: TGTGCCAGCAGTTTACGAGAAAACTATGGCTACACCTTC.

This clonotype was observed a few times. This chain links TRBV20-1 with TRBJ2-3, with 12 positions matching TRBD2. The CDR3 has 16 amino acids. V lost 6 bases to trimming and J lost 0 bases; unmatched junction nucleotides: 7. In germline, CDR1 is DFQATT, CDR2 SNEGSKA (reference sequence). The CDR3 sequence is CSADGLAGYSTDTQYF. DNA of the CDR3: TGCAGTGCAGACGGACTAGCGGGATACAGCACAGATACGCAGTATTTT.

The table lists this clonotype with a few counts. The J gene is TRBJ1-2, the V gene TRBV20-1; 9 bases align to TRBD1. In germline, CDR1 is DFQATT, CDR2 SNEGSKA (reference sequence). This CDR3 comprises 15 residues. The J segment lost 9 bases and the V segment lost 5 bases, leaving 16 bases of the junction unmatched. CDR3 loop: CSAGGRPGTGRRYTF. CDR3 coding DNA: TGCAGTGCTGGAGGCCGTCCAGGGACAGGGAGGCGCTACACCTTC.

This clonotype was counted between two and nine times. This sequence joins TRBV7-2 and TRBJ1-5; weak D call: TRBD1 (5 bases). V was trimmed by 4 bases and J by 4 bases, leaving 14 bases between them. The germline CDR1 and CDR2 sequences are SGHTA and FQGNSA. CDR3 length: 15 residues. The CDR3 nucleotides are TGTGCCAGCAGCTCCGGCGACAGCGGAAATCAGCCCCAGCATTTT. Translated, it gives CASSSGDSGNQPQHF.

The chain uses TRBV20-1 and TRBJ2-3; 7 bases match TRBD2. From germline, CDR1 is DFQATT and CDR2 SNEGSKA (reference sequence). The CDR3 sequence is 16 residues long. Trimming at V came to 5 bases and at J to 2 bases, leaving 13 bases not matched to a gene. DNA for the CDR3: TGCAGTGCTCCCCAACCTCTAGCGGCGCACACAGATACGCAGTATTTT. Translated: CSAPQPLAAHTDTQYF.

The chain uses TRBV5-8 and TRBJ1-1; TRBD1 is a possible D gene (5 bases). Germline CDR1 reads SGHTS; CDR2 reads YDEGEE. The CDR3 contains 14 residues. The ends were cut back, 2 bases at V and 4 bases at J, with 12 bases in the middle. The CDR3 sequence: CASSFHPRGTEAFF. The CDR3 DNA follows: TGTGCCAGCAGCTTCCATCCGAGGGGCACTGAAGCTTTCTTT.

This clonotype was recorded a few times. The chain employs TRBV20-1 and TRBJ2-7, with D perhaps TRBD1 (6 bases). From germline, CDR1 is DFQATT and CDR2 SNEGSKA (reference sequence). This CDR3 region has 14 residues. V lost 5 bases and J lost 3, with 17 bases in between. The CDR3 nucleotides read TGCAGTGCTGCCGGGTTGGAAGGGGGCTACGAGCAGTACTTC. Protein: CSAAGLEGGYEQYF.

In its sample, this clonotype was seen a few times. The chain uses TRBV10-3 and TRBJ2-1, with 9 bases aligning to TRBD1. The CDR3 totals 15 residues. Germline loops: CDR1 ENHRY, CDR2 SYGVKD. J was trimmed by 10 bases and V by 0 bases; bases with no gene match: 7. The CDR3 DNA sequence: TGTGCCATCAGTGAGTCGTGGACAGGGGTTAACGAGCAGTTCTTC. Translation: CAISESWTGVNEQFF.

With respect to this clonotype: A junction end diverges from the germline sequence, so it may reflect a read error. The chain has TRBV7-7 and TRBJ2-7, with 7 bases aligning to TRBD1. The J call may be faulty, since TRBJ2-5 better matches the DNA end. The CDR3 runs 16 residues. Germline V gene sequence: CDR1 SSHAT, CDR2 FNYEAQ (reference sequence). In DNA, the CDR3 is TGTGCTAGCAGCTTAGAGGGGGCAAAAGGGAGAGAGACCCAGTACTTC. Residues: CASSLEGAKGRETQYF.

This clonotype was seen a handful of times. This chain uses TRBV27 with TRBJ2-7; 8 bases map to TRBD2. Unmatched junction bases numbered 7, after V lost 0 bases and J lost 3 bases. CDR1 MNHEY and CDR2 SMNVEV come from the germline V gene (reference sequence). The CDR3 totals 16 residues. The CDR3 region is CASSLSSGTVFYEQYF. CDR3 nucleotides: TGTGCCAGCAGTTTATCTAGCGGGACGGTATTCTACGAGCAGTACTTC.